The T cell receptor beta chain described here comes from a study of shared clonotypes between healthy human individuals. Study-wide findings and caveats: What naive subsets generally showed was a larger estimated richness than memory subsets showed.

At a deep level, the assay was run. The table came from immunoSEQ multiplex PCR; TCRdb's copy has only in-frame clones and leaves some out. The repertoire holds over 2 million clones, with roughly 92% as singletons. Turning to this clone: What it recognizes is unknown.

CD4+ cell separation produced CD45RA+ naive and CD45RA-negative memory subsets. The sequence came from a man in his late teens or twenties in good health. Some clones in this sample may be carry-over from other donors' samples. Material: naive CD4+ T cells from PBMCs. Subset defined: CD45RA+ positively selected.

The CDR3 DNA reads TGTGCCAGCATCCAACTGTTTTTT. It is translated as CASIQLFF. The chain recombines TRBV7-3 with TRBJ1-4; D remains ambiguous. V lost 7 bases to trimming and J lost 12 bases, with 3 bases between them. The CDR3 has 8 amino acids. The germline V gene has CDR1 SGHTA and CDR2 FQGTGA.